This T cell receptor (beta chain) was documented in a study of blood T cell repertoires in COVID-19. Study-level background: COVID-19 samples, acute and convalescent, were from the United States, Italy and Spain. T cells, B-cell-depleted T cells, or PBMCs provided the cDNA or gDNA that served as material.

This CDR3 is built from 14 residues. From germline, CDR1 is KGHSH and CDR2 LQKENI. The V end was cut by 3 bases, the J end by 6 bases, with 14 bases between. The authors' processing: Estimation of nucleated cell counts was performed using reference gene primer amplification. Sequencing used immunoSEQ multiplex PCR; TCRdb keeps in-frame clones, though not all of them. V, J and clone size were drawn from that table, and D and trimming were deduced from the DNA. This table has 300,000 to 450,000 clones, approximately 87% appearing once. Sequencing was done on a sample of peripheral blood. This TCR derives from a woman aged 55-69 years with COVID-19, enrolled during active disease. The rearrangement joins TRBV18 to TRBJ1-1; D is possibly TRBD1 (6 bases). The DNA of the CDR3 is TGTGCCAGCTCACCGCTTAGGGGGGGTCCTGAAGCTTTCTTT. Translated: CASSPLRGGPEAFF.